The 2 T cell receptor beta chains given below trace back to one sample, sequenced in a study of blood T cell repertoires in COVID-19. Method: immunoSEQ multiplex PCR; TCRdb's copy keeps in-frame clones and lacks some. Among roughly 190,000 clones listed, 85% to 90% were seen once. The sequenced material came from peripheral blood. The receptor source for this set is a man younger than 35 with active or convalescent COVID-19.

This clone occurred once. J is TRBJ2-7 and V is TRBV5-1; D is unresolved. V dropped 0 bases and J dropped 4 bases, with 14 bases sitting between them. Germline CDR1 reads SGHRS; CDR2 reads YFSETQ. CDR3 length: 15 amino acids. CDR3 amino acids: CASSLVYAEPYEQYF. The CDR3, as DNA: TGCGCCAGCAGCTTGGTTTACGCAGAACCTTACGAGCAGTACTTC.

This chain's CDR3 is CATSRDRTTGEANQPQHF. DNA of the CDR3: TGTGCCACCAGCAGAGATCGAACGACAGGGGAGGCGAATCAGCCCCAGCATTTT. J is TRBJ1-5 and V is TRBV15; 8 bases align to TRBD1. V was pared by 0 bases and J by 4 bases, with 11 bases of the junction left unmatched. Germline CDR1 and CDR2: LNHNV and YYDKDF (reference sequence). This CDR3 region has 18 residues. The variable domain in full, with the rest retrieved from reference TRBV15 and TRBJ1-5, is DAMVIQNPRYQVTQFGKPVTLSCSQTLNHNVMYWYQQKSSQAPKLLFHYYDKDFNNEADTPDNFQSRRPNTSFCFLDIRSPGLGDTAMYLCATSRDRTTGEANQPQHFGDGTRLSIL.